These 27 T cell receptor beta chains were sequenced from one sample in a study of T cells in Graves' hyperthyroidism and ophthalmopathy. Template material for amplifying TCR beta CDR3 regions consisted of RNA transcripts. The primer set for the first-round RT-PCR of the TCR CDR3 was HTBI. TCRdb re-analysed the multiplex PCR reads in MiXCR, keeping a single row per CDR3 protein. The sample includes some 600,000 distinct CDR3 sequences, over 11% seen only once; the top ten take around 5.4%. The sample consisted of blood. Receptors originate from a woman aged 25 to 39 with Graves' hyperthyroidism that later progressed to Graves' ophthalmopathy.

This clonotype was observed many times. The J gene is TRBJ2-1, the V gene TRBV10-3, with no clear D. Germline CDR1 and CDR2: ENHRY and SYGVKD. The V gene lost 7 bases and the J gene lost 4 bases, with 14 bases spanning the gap. There are 14 residues in the CDR3. The CDR3, as DNA: TGTGCCATCACCCCCTTTTCTCGGTACAATGAGCAGTTCTTC. It translates to CAITPFSRYNEQFF.

This clonotype was seen repeatedly, ten times or more. The chain has TRBV15 and TRBJ1-2, with D unresolved. The germline CDR1 and CDR2 sequences are LNHNV and YYDKDF (reference sequence). There are 9 residues in the CDR3. Trimming left V 1 base short and J 10 bases short, with 1 base between. The chain's CDR3 is CATSRAYTF. The CDR3 region has the DNA TGTGCCACCAGCAGAGCCTACACCTTC.

This chain connects TRBV6-5 to TRBJ2-7, with 9 bases aligning to TRBD1. After removal of 6 bases from V and 4 bases from J, the junction contained 13 bases not matched to a gene. The CDR3 is 16 residues long. Germline V gene sequence: CDR1 MNHEY, CDR2 SVGAGI. As DNA, the CDR3 is TGTGCCAGCAGCTCCTCCGGGACAGGGCCGACGTACGAGCAGTACTTC. This sequence encodes CASSSSGTGPTYEQYF.

Only one count was recorded for this clonotype. V is TRBV19 and J is TRBJ1-2, with a weak D call TRBD1 (5 bases). The V end was cut by 3 bases, the J end by 2 bases, with 10 bases between. The CDR3 has 14 residues. CDR1 LNHDA and CDR2 SQIVND come from the germline V gene (reference sequence). CDR3 sequence (DNA): TGTGCCAGTAGTATTGGGGCAGAAAACTATGGCTACACCTTC. Amino acids: CASSIGAENYGYTF.

This clonotype showed up just a few times. V gene TRBV3-1 combines with J gene TRBJ2-1, with 9 bases identical to TRBD1. CDR1 LGHDT and CDR2 YNNKEL come from the germline V gene (reference sequence). Trimming cost V 1 base and J 8 bases; bases outside gene matches: 9. The CDR3 sequence is 16 residues long. CDR3 sequence reads: CASSQGAGQGIDEQFF. The CDR3, as DNA: TGTGCCAGCAGCCAAGGGGCGGGACAGGGAATCGATGAGCAGTTCTTC.

This clonotype was detected ten times or more. The chain uses TRBV18 and TRBJ1-1, with 8 bases that match TRBD1. From germline, CDR1 is KGHSH and CDR2 LQKENI. The CDR3 totals 17 residues. V shed 4 bases and J 3 bases; nucleotides not matched to a gene: 13. DNA of the CDR3: TGTGCCAGCTCACTCCTCCCCGGACAGGGAAAGGACACTGAAGCTTTCTTT. The encoded protein is CASSLLPGQGKDTEAFF.

This clonotype was seen a few times. The chain joins TRBV29-1 to TRBJ2-3; 8 bases map to TRBD1. The germline CDR1 and CDR2 sequences are SQVTM and ANQGSEA. The CDR3 consists of 12 residues. Losses at the gene ends were 4 bases for V and 4 bases for J; bases not matched to a gene: 1. The CDR3, as DNA: TGCAGCGTTGTGACAGGGGCAGATACGCAGTATTTT. Protein: CSVVTGADTQYF.

This clonotype was counted at least ten times. V and J are TRBV2 and TRBJ1-2, with TRBD1 matching over 9 bases. There are 14 residues in the CDR3. Trimming at V came to 5 bases and at J to 4 bases, leaving 5 bases not matched to a gene. Germline values: CDR1 SNHLY, CDR2 FYNNEI. The CDR3 spells CASSQMGQGYGYTF. In DNA form, the CDR3 reads TGTGCCAGCAGTCAGATGGGACAGGGCTATGGCTACACCTTC.

The table lists this clonotype with many counts. The chain combines TRBV20-1 with TRBJ2-7, with D possibly called TRBD1 or TRBD2 (6 bases each). The V end was cut by 6 bases, the J end by 2 bases, with 14 bases between. This CDR3 region has 13 residues. CDR1 is DFQATT, CDR2 SNEGSKA, per germline (reference sequence). The CDR3 is CSATGAEPYEQYF. For the CDR3, the DNA is TGCAGTGCGACGGGGGCGGAACCCTACGAGCAGTACTTC.

This clonotype has at least ten counts. The gene calls are TRBV12-3 or TRBV12-4 and TRBJ1-5; TRBD2 agrees at 12 bases. The DNA end is a closer match to TRBJ2-3, so the J assignment may be wrong. The CDR3 consists of 14 residues. This chain's CDR3 is CASSSPSGREPQYF. CDR3 bases: TGTGCCAGCAGTTCACCTAGCGGGAGGGAGCCCCAGTATTTT.

This clonotype appeared a few times. This chain links TRBV10-1 with TRBJ2-7; D is perhaps TRBD1 (5 bases). Trimming shortened V by 6 bases and J by 2 bases, and 14 bases separated the two germline ends. The V gene's germline CDR1 is WNHNN and CDR2 SYGVQD (reference sequence). This CDR3 has 14 amino acids. CDR3 residues: CASSPTEAAYEQYF. As DNA, the CDR3 is TGCGCCAGCAGCCCGACAGAAGCAGCCTACGAGCAGTACTTC.

In this sample, this clonotype turned up a few times. This chain connects TRBV27 to TRBJ2-1; TRBD2 matches at 9 bases. Per the germline V gene, CDR1 is MNHEY and CDR2 is SMNVEV (reference sequence). There are 15 residues in the CDR3. The V and J ends lost 5 bases and 10 bases, in that order; junction bases with no gene match: 12. The CDR3 coding sequence is TGTGCCAGCAGTCCTGGGACTAGCCCGAGTCAGGAGCAGTTCTTC. Residues: CASSPGTSPSQEQFF.

This clonotype appeared a few times. The chain is built from TRBV5-8 and TRBJ1-2; D might be TRBD1 (5 bases). CDR1 and CDR2 (germline): SGHTS, YDEGEE. Deletions cut 3 bases from V and 2 bases from J, with 17 bases between. The CDR3 length is 16 residues. CDR3 nucleotide sequence: TGTGCCAGCAGCTCCCAGATCCAGGGAGCCAACTATGGCTACACCTTC. It translates to CASSSQIQGANYGYTF. Drawing the rest from reference TRBV5-8 and TRBJ1-2, the complete variable domain is EAGVTQSPTHLIKTRGQQATLRCSPISGHTSVYWYQQALGLGLQFLLWYDEGEERNRGNFPPRFSGRQFPNYSSELNVNALELEDSALYLCASSSQIQGANYGYTFGSGTRLTVV.

A note on this clonotype: This could be a read error, since a much larger clone is one nucleotide away. The chain has TRBV2 and TRBJ2-7; 8 bases fit TRBD1. The germline V gene encodes CDR1 SNHLY and CDR2 FYNNEI. CDR3 length: 12 amino acids. CDR3 nucleotides: TGTGCCAGCCAGGGGGCGACCTACGAGCAGTGCTTC. It encodes CASQGATYEQCF. Together with reference TRBV2 and TRBJ2-7, the CDR3 gives the full variable domain: EPEVTQTPSHQVTQMGQEVILRCVPISNHLYFYWYRQILGQKVEFLVSFYNNEISEKSEIFDDQFSVERPDGSNFTLKIRSTKLEDSAMYFCASQGATYEQCFGPGTRLTVT.

The sample holds many counts of this clonotype. The chain combines TRBV6-5 with TRBJ2-3; possibly TRBD2 for D (5 bases). The CDR3 has 15 residues. Germline lookup yields CDR1 MNHEY and CDR2 SVGAGI. V was shortened by 0 bases and J by 0 bases, with 7 bases between the two germline ends. The CDR3 nucleotides are TGTGCCAGCAGTTACTCCGGCGGGAGCACAGATACGCAGTATTTT. This sequence encodes CASSYSGGSTDTQYF.

Only a few counts were recorded for this clonotype. This chain uses TRBV6-1 with TRBJ2-7, with D hard to call. The CDR3 spans 15 residues. Germline V lookup: CDR1 MNHNS, CDR2 SASEGT. V was shortened by 4 bases and J by 2 bases, with 15 bases between the two germline ends. The CDR3 DNA sequence: TGTGCCAGCAGTGTGTCGGCGCAACCAGCCTACGAGCAGTACTTC. This sequence encodes CASSVSAQPAYEQYF.

This clonotype has more than one count but fewer than ten. This chain joins TRBV9 and TRBJ1-1; D ambiguous. Trimming removed 2 bases at V and 6 bases at J, with 11 bases between. CDR1 is SGDLS and CDR2 is YYNGEE in the germline V gene. This CDR3 spans 13 amino acids. The CDR3 bases are TGTGCCAGCAGCGTCCTAGGCGGGGCTGAAGCTTTCTTT. Protein: CASSVLGGAEAFF.

This clonotype was recorded at least ten times. The J gene is TRBJ2-4, the V gene TRBV2; tentative D call: TRBD2 (6 bases). Germline V lookup: CDR1 SNHLY, CDR2 FYNNEI. The CDR3 contains 14 residues. Between the trimmed V and J ends, which lost 8 bases and 0 bases, there was a span of 11 bases. CDR3 in DNA: TGTGCCAGCGATAGCGGCGTAGCCAAAAACATTCAGTACTTC. Amino acid sequence: CASDSGVAKNIQYF.

The rearrangement joins TRBV5-5 to TRBJ1-4; 11 bases agree with TRBD1. The CDR3 has 15 residues. V lost 3 bases, J lost 7 bases, and 5 bases stayed unmatched. Germline loops: CDR1 SGHKS, CDR2 YYEKEE (reference sequence). The CDR3 DNA follows: TGTGCCAGCAGCTACGGACAGGGGGCTACTGAAAAACTGTTTTTT. It encodes CASSYGQGATEKLFF.

This clonotype came up many times. J is TRBJ2-2 and V is TRBV11-3; 13 positions match TRBD2. Trimming cost V 3 bases and J 5 bases; bases outside gene matches: 6. Germline V gene data show CDR1 as SGHNT and CDR2 as YENEEA. The CDR3 runs to 17 residues. The CDR3 loop reads CASSLGLAGTGTGELFF. The CDR3 nucleotides read TGTGCCAGCAGCTTGGGACTAGCGGGAACGGGGACCGGGGAGCTGTTTTTT.

The chain combines TRBV5-6 with TRBJ2-5, with D tentatively TRBD1 or TRBD2 (5 bases each). Germline V gene data show CDR1 as SGHDT and CDR2 as YYEEEE. Trimming stripped 0 bases from V and 7 bases from J, with 16 bases between. The CDR3 totals 15 residues. The chain's CDR3 is CASSLVPDGARTQYF. The CDR3 bases are TGTGCCAGCAGCTTGGTGCCGGACGGGGCCCGGACCCAGTACTTC.

This clonotype was observed a few times. The chain couples TRBV24-1 to TRBJ2-2, with 8 bases that match TRBD2. Germline values: CDR1 KGHDR, CDR2 SFDVKD. Unmatched junction bases numbered 11, after V lost 3 bases and J lost 6 bases. CDR3 length equals 17 residues. The CDR3 reads CATSDRGTRSIAGELFF. CDR3 coding DNA: TGTGCCACCAGTGATAGGGGGACTAGAAGTATCGCCGGGGAGCTGTTTTTT.

This clonotype has just one count. This chain joins TRBV20-1 and TRBJ2-7, with TRBD2 matching 10 bases. CDR1 is DFQATT and CDR2 is SNEGSKA in the germline V gene (reference sequence). This CDR3 contains 15 residues. With 4 bases clipped from V and 1 base from J, the junction kept 7 bases outside the gene matches. DNA of the CDR3: TGCAGTGCTAAGAGTCTAGCGGGAGCTTCCTACGAGCAGTACTTC. Protein sequence: CSAKSLAGASYEQYF.

There are a few counts of this clonotype. The chain uses TRBV6-5 and TRBJ2-1; no firm D call. There are 14 residues in the CDR3. V dropped 0 bases and J dropped 2 bases, with 5 bases sitting between them. In germline, CDR1 is MNHEY, CDR2 SVGAGI. CDR3 coding DNA: TGTGCCAGCAGTTACTCGGACCCCTACAATGAGCAGTTCTTC. It codes for CASSYSDPYNEQFF.

This clonotype appeared many times. This chain joins TRBV10-3 and TRBJ2-7, with 9 nucleotides matching TRBD1. Germline CDR1 ENHRY, CDR2 SYGVKD. The CDR3 sequence is 13 residues long. J was trimmed by 4 bases and V by 10 bases; bases with no gene match: 8. The CDR3, as DNA: TGTGCCACCTCGGACAGGGGAGTATACGAGCAGTACTTC. The encoded protein is CATSDRGVYEQYF.

This chain joins TRBV5-5 and TRBJ2-1; unclear D gene. The CDR3 spans 15 residues. Looked up from germline, CDR1 is SGHKS and CDR2 is YYEKEE (reference sequence). The V and J ends lost 2 bases and 0 bases respectively, with 9 bases between them. The CDR3 here is CASSLTTSSYNEQFF. CDR3 DNA: TGTGCCAGCAGCTTAACGACGAGCTCCTACAATGAGCAGTTCTTC.

This clonotype was observed many times. This rearrangement joins TRBV2 to TRBJ1-3; D might be TRBD1 (5 bases). The ends were cut back, 9 bases at V and 0 bases at J, with 12 bases in the middle. CDR1 is SNHLY, CDR2 FYNNEI, per germline. CDR3 size: 14 residues. CDR3 coding DNA: TGTGCCAGATTGGACATTTCCTCTGGAAACACCATATATTTT. Its protein is CARLDISSGNTIYF.